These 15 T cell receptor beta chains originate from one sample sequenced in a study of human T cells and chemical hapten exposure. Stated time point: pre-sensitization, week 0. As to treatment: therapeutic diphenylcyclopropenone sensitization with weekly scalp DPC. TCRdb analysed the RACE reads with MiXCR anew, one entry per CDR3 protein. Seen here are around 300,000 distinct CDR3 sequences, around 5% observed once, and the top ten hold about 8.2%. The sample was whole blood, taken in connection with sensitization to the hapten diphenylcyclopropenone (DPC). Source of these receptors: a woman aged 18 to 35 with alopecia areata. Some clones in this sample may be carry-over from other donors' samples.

CDR3 residues: CASSALTTAGYGYTF. As DNA, the CDR3 is TGCGCCAGCAGCGCATTGACAACCGCGGGCTATGGCTACACCTTC. The V and J genes are TRBV5-1 and TRBJ1-2, with no clear D. CDR1 SGHRS and CDR2 YFSETQ come from the germline V gene. The CDR3 has 15 amino acids. V was shortened by 4 bases and J by 4 bases, with 17 bases between the two germline ends.

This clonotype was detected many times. CDR3 DNA: TGTGCCAGCAGTTCTACAGGGGGCCCGCAGTATTTT. It specifies CASSSTGGPQYF. J is TRBJ2-3 and V is TRBV12-3 or TRBV12-4; 9 bases align to TRBD1. Trimming removed 4 bases from V and 10 bases from J; junction bases left unmatched: 3. This CDR3 has 12 amino acids.

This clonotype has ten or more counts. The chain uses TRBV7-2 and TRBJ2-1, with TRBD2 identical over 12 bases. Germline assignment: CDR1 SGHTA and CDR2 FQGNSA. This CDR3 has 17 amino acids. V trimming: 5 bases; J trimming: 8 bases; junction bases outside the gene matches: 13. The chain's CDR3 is CASSHLAGGLLQDEQFF. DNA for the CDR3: TGTGCCAGCAGCCACCTAGCGGGGGGGCTACTACAGGATGAGCAGTTCTTC.

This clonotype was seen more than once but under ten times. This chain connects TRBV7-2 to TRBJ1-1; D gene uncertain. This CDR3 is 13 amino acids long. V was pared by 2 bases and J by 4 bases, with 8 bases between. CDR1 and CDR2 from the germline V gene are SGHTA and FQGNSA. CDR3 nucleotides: TGTGCCAGCAGCTTAATCTCTGGCACTGAAGCTTTCTTT. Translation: CASSLISGTEAFF. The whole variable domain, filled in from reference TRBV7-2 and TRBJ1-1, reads GAGVSQSPSNKVTEKGKDVELRCDPISGHTALYWYRQSLGQGLEFLIYFQGNSAPDKSGLPSDRFSAERTGGSVSTLTIQRTQQEDSAVYLCASSLISGTEAFFGQGTRLTVV.

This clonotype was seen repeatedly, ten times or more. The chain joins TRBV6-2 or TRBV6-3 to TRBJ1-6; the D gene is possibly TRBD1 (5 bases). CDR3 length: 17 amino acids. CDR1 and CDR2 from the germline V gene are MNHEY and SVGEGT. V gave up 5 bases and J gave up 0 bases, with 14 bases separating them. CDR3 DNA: TGTGCCAGCAGTACTAGCGAGGGGAGCTCCTATAATTCACCCCTCCACTTT. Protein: CASSTSEGSSYNSPLHF.

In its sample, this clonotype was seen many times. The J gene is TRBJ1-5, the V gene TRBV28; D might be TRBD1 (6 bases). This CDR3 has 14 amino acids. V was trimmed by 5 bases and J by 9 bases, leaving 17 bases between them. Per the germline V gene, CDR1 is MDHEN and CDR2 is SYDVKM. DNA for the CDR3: TGTGCCAGCAGTCAAATTCAGGGGTTGGTGCCCCAGCATTTT. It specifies CASSQIQGLVPQHF.

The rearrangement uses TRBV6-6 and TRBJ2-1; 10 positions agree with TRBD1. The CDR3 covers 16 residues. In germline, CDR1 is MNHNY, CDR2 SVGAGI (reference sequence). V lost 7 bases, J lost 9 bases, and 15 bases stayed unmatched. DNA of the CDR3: TGTGCCAGCAATAAAATGCGGGACAGGGGTGTGAGTGAGCAGTTCTTC. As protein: CASNKMRDRGVSEQFF.

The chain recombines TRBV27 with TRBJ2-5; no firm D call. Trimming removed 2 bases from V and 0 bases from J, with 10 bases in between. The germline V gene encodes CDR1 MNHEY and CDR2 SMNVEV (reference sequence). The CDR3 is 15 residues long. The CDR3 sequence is CASSLLYGNQETQYF. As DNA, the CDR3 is TGTGCCAGCAGTTTACTCTACGGCAACCAAGAGACCCAGTACTTC.

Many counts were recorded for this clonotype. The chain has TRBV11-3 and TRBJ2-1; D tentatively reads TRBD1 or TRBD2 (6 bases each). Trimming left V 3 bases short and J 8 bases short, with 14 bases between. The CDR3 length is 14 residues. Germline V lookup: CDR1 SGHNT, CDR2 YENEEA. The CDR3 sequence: CASSLGGVTDEQFF. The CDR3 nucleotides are TGTGCCAGCAGCTTGGGGGGCGTTACTGATGAGCAGTTCTTC.

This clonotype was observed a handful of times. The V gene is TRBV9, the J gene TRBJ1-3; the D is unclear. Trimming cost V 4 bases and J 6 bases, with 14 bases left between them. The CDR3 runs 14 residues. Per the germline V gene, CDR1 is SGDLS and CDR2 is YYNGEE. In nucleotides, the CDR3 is TGTGCCAGCAGCTCCCGCTCTGGCGAAAACACCATATATTTT. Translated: CASSSRSGENTIYF.

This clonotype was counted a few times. CDR3 DNA: TGTGCCAGCAGCCAAGATCACGGGGGGGCCGTACAAGAGACCCAGTACTTC. It specifies CASSQDHGGAVQETQYF. V and J are TRBV3-1 and TRBJ2-5, with 8 nucleotides matching TRBD2. Trimming took 0 bases from V and 2 from J; bases not matched to a gene: 8. Germline V CDR1 and CDR2: LGHDT, YNNKEL (reference sequence). The CDR3 has 17 amino acids.

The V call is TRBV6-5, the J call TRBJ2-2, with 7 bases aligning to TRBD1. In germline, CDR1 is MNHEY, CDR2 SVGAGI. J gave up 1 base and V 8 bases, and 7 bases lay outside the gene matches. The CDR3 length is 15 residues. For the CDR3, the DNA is TGTGCCAGCGGATCGGACAGGATGAACACCGGGGAGCTGTTTTTT. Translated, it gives CASGSDRMNTGELFF.

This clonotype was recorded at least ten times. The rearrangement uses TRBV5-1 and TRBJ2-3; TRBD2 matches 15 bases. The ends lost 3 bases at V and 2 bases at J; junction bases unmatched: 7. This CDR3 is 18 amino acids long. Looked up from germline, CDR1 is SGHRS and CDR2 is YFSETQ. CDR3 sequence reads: CASSWPGLAGGNTDTQYF. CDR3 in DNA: TGCGCCAGCAGCTGGCCGGGACTAGCGGGGGGCAACACAGATACGCAGTATTTT.

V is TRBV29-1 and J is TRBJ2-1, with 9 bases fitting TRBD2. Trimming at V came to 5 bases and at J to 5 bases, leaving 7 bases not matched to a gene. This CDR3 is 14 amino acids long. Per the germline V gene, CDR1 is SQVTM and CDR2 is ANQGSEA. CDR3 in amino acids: CSVMGLAFDNEQFF. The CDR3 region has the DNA TGCAGCGTTATGGGACTAGCTTTTGACAATGAGCAGTTCTTC.

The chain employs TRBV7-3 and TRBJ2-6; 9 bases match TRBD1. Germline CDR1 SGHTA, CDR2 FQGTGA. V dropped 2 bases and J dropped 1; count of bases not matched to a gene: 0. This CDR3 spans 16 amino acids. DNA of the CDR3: TGTGCCAGCAGCTTAGGGACAGGGTCTGGGGCCAACGTCCTGACTTTC. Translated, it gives CASSLGTGSGANVLTF.